This T cell receptor beta chain was obtained from a study of blood T cells in healthy people across ages. The length of the CDR3 is 12 residues. This clonotype was seen just once. Its antigen is still unknown. The junction does not match germline at one end; this may be a read error. Donors were systemically healthy Caucasian individuals from Russia aged roughly 6 to 95 years. Then a second PCR, running roughly 6 to 11 cycles, was carried out with a sample-barcoded 5' primer and a J-beta primer mix. The template-switch adaptor was a 5' adaptor with 12 random nucleotides. It tagged each cDNA molecule. TCRdb reanalysed the 5' RACE reads using MiXCR and keeps one entry per CDR3 protein. The profile covers roughly 1.7 million distinct CDR3 sequences, with roughly 30% appearing a single time and 11% taken by the ten largest. Findings of the study overall: With naive T cell percentage, TCR beta diversity showed a strong correlation.

The sample was blood. This chain links TRBV12-3 or TRBV12-4 with TRBJ2-2, with D tentatively TRBD1 (6 bases). This clonotype was sampled from a woman aged 25 to 45 in good health. The CDR3 protein is CASRRDTGERFF. CDR3 bases: TGTGCCAGCAGACGGGACACCGGGGAGCGGTTTTTT.